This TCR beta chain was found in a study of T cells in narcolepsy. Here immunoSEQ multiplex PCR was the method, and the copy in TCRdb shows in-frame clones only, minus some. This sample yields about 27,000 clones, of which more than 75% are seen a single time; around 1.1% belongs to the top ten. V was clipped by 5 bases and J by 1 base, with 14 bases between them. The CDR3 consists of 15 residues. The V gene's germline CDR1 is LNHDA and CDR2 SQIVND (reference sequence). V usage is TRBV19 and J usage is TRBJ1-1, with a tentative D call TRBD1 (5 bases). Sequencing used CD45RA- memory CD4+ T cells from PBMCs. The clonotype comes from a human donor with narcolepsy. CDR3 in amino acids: CASSPSGTANTEAFF. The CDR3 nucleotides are TGTGCCAGTAGTCCCTCCGGGACGGCGAACACTGAAGCTTTCTTT.